The TCR beta chain described here comes from a study of blood T cell repertoires in COVID-19. The wider study: From the United States, Italy and Spain came samples of acute and convalescent COVID-19. From T cells, B-cell-depleted T cells, or PBMCs came the material, which was cDNA or gDNA.

The repertoire was sequenced with immunoSEQ multiplex PCR; TCRdb's copy has only in-frame clones and lacks some. The data show roughly 48,000 clones, with roughly 82% seen just once and roughly 7% held by the top ten. Per the germline V gene, CDR1 is SGHTA and CDR2 is FQGNSA. This CDR3 is built from 16 residues. Trimming at V came to 4 bases and at J to 2 bases, leaving 8 bases not matched to a gene. Sequenced material: peripheral blood. The TCR comes from a man in his forties with acute or convalescent COVID-19. The rearrangement uses TRBV7-2 and TRBJ2-1; 7 bases are shared with TRBD1. The CDR3 DNA reads as TGTGCCAGCAGCTCGCCCCGGGACAGTCCCTACAATGAGCAGTTCTTC. Translation: CASSSPRDSPYNEQFF.